The 13 T cell receptor beta chains below come from one sample, sequenced in a study of T cells in Graves' hyperthyroidism and ophthalmopathy. The source material, RNA transcripts, was used to amplify TCR beta CDR3 regions. TCR CDR3 underwent first-round RT-PCR with the HTBI primer set. A single record per CDR3 protein comes from TCRdb applying MiXCR to the multiplex PCR reads. The sample has 490,000 or so distinct CDR3 sequences, about 22% seen once. Input material: blood. These receptors originate from a woman between 70 and 85 years old with Graves' ophthalmopathy.

The rearrangement links TRBV20-1 to TRBJ2-1, with 7 bases identical to TRBD2. The length of the CDR3 is 15 residues. Germline CDR1 DFQATT, CDR2 SNEGSKA (reference sequence). The V segment lost 5 bases and the J segment 5 bases; nucleotides outside the gene matches: 12. The CDR3 DNA reads TGCAGTGCTCCCCTGGGTGAGCGGGACGACAATGAGCAGTTCTTC. Amino acid sequence: CSAPLGERDDNEQFF.

The rearrangement joins TRBV27 to TRBJ2-7; no definite D call. The CDR3 has 13 residues. V was clipped by 3 bases and J by 2 bases, with 8 bases between them. In germline, CDR1 is MNHEY, CDR2 SMNVEV (reference sequence). CDR3 bases: TGTGCCAGCAGTTTGCGGTTTCCCTACGAGCAGTACTTC. Protein: CASSLRFPYEQYF.

The chain recombines TRBV5-1 with TRBJ2-2; 16 nucleotides align to TRBD2. CDR1 is SGHRS, CDR2 YFSETQ, per germline. Unmatched junction bases numbered 4, after V lost 5 bases and J lost 6 bases. The CDR3 loop spans 16 amino acids. CDR3 DNA: TGCGCCAGCAGTTCGGGACTAGCGGGAGGGTCCGGGGAGCTGTTTTTT. Protein: CASSSGLAGGSGELFF.

The genes are TRBV25-1 and TRBJ2-2; D not resolved. Trimming left V 6 bases short and J 3 bases short, with 14 bases between. The CDR3 contains 15 residues. The germline V gene has CDR1 MGHDK and CDR2 SYGVNS. The CDR3 nucleotides are TGTGCCAGCAGCGGTGCGTGGGGTTACACCGGGGAGCTGTTTTTT. It translates to CASSGAWGYTGELFF.

This clonotype was counted a few times. The chain recombines TRBV27 with TRBJ1-2; weak D call: TRBD1 (6 bases). V was pared by 0 bases and J by 5 bases, with 13 bases between. There are 15 residues in the CDR3. CDR1 is MNHEY and CDR2 is SMNVEV in the germline V gene (reference sequence). The DNA of the CDR3 is TGTGCCAGCAGTTTATCCCCGACAGGAAAGTATGGCTACACCTTC. This codes for CASSLSPTGKYGYTF.

This chain connects TRBV29-1 to TRBJ2-7, with D unresolved. V was clipped by 3 bases and J by 0 bases, with 6 bases between them. Germline-derived CDR1 and CDR2 are SQVTM and ANQGSEA. There are 12 residues in the CDR3. CDR3 sequence (DNA): TGCAGCGTTGACGTTGGCTCCTACGAGCAGTACTTC. Protein sequence: CSVDVGSYEQYF.

This clonotype was recorded a few times. This sequence joins TRBV18 and TRBJ1-5; 7 nucleotides match TRBD1. Germline V gene sequence: CDR1 KGHSH, CDR2 LQKENI. The J segment lost 2 bases and the V segment lost 0 bases, leaving 4 bases of the junction unmatched. CDR3 length equals 16 residues. For the CDR3, the DNA is TGTGCCAGCTCACCACCCAACAGGGGAGGCAATCAGCCCCAGCATTTT. Translating gives CASSPPNRGGNQPQHF.

This clonotype has more than one count but fewer than ten. The V call is TRBV6-6, the J call TRBJ2-7, with a possible D match to TRBD1 (6 bases). CDR3 length: 13 residues. Germline CDR1 MNHNY, CDR2 SVGAGI (reference sequence). V gave up 2 bases and J gave up 6 bases, with 11 bases separating them. The CDR3 DNA sequence: TGTGCCAGCAGTTACACAGGGCGCAGCGAGCAGTACTTC. Protein sequence: CASSYTGRSEQYF.

This clonotype has at least ten counts. This sequence joins TRBV7-3 and TRBJ2-7, with 7 bases fitting TRBD1. J was trimmed by 6 bases and V by 5 bases; bases with no gene match: 7. CDR3 length equals 13 residues. Germline-derived CDR1 and CDR2 are SGHTA and FQGTGA. The DNA for the CDR3 is TGTGCCAGCAGCGCGACAGGGAACAGCGAGCAGTACTTC. It translates to CASSATGNSEQYF.

This chain uses TRBV12-3 or TRBV12-4 with TRBJ2-2; TRBD1 is a possible D gene (5 bases). The V gene lost 6 bases and the J gene lost 6 bases, with 14 bases spanning the gap. The length of the CDR3 is 14 residues. Here the CDR3 reads CASRPFQGPGELFF. CDR3 nucleotides: TGTGCCAGCAGACCCTTCCAGGGCCCCGGGGAGCTGTTTTTT.

This rearrangement joins TRBV27 to TRBJ2-7; 11 bases align to TRBD2. From germline, CDR1 is MNHEY and CDR2 SMNVEV (reference sequence). J lost 3 bases, V lost 5 bases, and 18 bases had no gene match. The CDR3 consists of 19 residues. The CDR3 loop reads CASSPRGSSGRIKSYEQYF. CDR3 in DNA: TGTGCCAGCAGTCCGAGGGGCTCTAGCGGGAGGATTAAGAGCTACGAGCAGTACTTC.

As for this clonotype: A much larger clone sits a single nucleotide away, making a read error possible. J is TRBJ2-7 and V is TRBV6-9; 11 nucleotides match TRBD2. Germline V lookup: CDR1 MNHGY, CDR2 SVAAGI. The CDR3 totals 15 residues. V shed 4 bases, J shed 4 bases, and the junction held 6 bases outside the gene matches. The CDR3 nucleotides are TGTGCCAGCAGTTCTTGGGCTAGCGGGAGGTACGAGCAGTACTTC. Encoded protein: CASSSWASGRYEQYF.

This clonotype appeared many times. At one end the junction does not follow the germline gene, possibly because of a read error. The chain recombines TRBV12-3 or TRBV12-4 with TRBJ1-1; D remains unclear. This CDR3 has 14 amino acids. The CDR3 here is CASSFLPGNTEAFF. The CDR3 nucleotides are TGCGCCAGCAGCTTCCTTCCGGGTAACACTGAAGCTTTCTTT.